The 18 T cell receptor beta chains presented below share a single source sample, sequenced in a study of cytomegalovirus exposure and HLA in healthy donors (dated by TCRdb to about 2017). Library preparation employed the immunoSEQ multiplex PCR assay. For the multiplex PCR, a mixture combining 60 forward primers for TCR Vbeta segments and 13 reverse primers for TCR Jbeta segments was used. Entries here come from immuneACCESS through TCRdb and include only in-frame sequences with V and J called. Some clones fail to appear in such tables; in the studies checked, an unresolved V gene covers under half of the shortfall, and the cause of the remainder is unknown. The sample records 90,000 or so clones, about 67% of which are singletons. 16% of the sample is in the top ten clones. Sequences were obtained from PBMCs. These receptors were collected from a woman aged 18-29 years in good health and CMV-seropositive.

The chain joins TRBV28 to TRBJ1-1; D possibly corresponds to TRBD1 (5 bases). V shed 11 bases and J shed 3 bases, with 19 bases lying between them. CDR3 length: 14 amino acids. The germline CDR1 and CDR2 sequences are MDHEN and SYDVKM. CDR3 DNA sequence: TGTGCCCACGGGGCGGGGGGACGGTACACTGAAGCTTTCTTT. As protein: CAHGAGGRYTEAFF.

The rearrangement links TRBV7-3 to TRBJ2-7; no firm D call. The CDR3 spans 13 residues. Germline V CDR1 and CDR2: SGHTA, FQGTGA. V lost 2 bases, J lost 1 base, and 6 bases lay in between. CDR3 DNA: TGTGCCAGCAGCTTACCGGTATCCTACGAGCAGTACTTC. It translates to CASSLPVSYEQYF.

This chain joins TRBV6-5 and TRBJ1-5; tentative D call: TRBD1 (5 bases). Trimming cost V 2 bases and J 3 bases, with 8 bases left between them. The germline CDR1 and CDR2 sequences are MNHEY and SVGAGI. The CDR3 runs 14 residues. The CDR3 region is CASSYNRLNQPQHF. The CDR3 DNA sequence: TGTGCCAGCAGTTACAACAGGCTCAATCAGCCCCAGCATTTT.

The rearrangement links TRBV4-2 to TRBJ2-7, with 7 bases lining up with TRBD2. CDR1 and CDR2 from the germline V gene are LGHNA and YNFKEQ. The CDR3 sequence is 14 residues long. Germline trimming cut 1 base from V and 7 bases from J; bases unmatched to any gene: 7. The CDR3 is CASSQVGEGREQYF. CDR3 DNA sequence: TGTGCCAGCAGCCAAGTCGGGGAGGGCCGAGAGCAGTACTTC.

J is TRBJ1-4 and V is TRBV13; D may be TRBD1 (6 bases). Trimming took off 4 bases at V and 8 bases at J, with 20 bases between the two ends. Germline V gene sequence: CDR1 PRHDT, CDR2 FYEKMQ (reference sequence). The CDR3 is 16 amino acids. Here the CDR3 reads CASSSRAGGAWEKLFF. CDR3 DNA: TGTGCCAGCAGCTCAAGGGCCGGGGGGGCATGGGAAAAACTGTTTTTT.

This clone has more than one count but fewer than ten. The V call is TRBV13, the J call TRBJ2-7; 7 nucleotides line up with TRBD1. This CDR3 is built from 14 residues. Germline V gene sequence: CDR1 PRHDT, CDR2 FYEKMQ (reference sequence). J was trimmed by 4 bases and V by 5 bases; bases with no gene match: 8. The CDR3 sequence is CASSLGQARYEQYF. In DNA form, the CDR3 reads TGTGCCAGCAGCCTCGGACAGGCCCGTTACGAGCAGTACTTC. Using reference TRBV13 and TRBJ2-7 for the parts outside the CDR3, the full variable domain is AAGVIQSPRHLIKEKRETATLKCYPIPRHDTVYWYQQGPGQDPQFLISFYEKMQSDKGSIPDRFSAQQFSDYHSELNMSSLELGDSALYFCASSLGQARYEQYFGPGTRLTVT.

The chain employs TRBV7-2 and TRBJ1-4, with D tentatively TRBD1 (5 bases). Trimming pared 11 bases from V and 8 bases from J, leaving 21 bases between. Germline V gene lookup returns CDR1 SGHTA and CDR2 FQGNSA. The length of the CDR3 is 14 residues. The CDR3 sequence: CASALWQGGEKLFF. CDR3 in DNA: TGTGCCTCCGCTTTGTGGCAGGGAGGGGAAAAACTGTTTTTT.

The chain couples TRBV7-2 to TRBJ2-7; 9 nucleotides line up with TRBD2. V shed 5 bases and J 5 bases; nucleotides not matched to a gene: 4. Germline CDR1 reads SGHTA; CDR2 reads FQGNSA. The CDR3 has 13 residues. Written as DNA, the CDR3 is TGTGCCAGCAGCCTGGGACTAGCCAACGAGCAGTACTTC. Amino acid sequence: CASSLGLANEQYF. Drawing the rest from reference TRBV7-2 and TRBJ2-7, the complete variable domain is GAGVSQSPSNKVTEKGKDVELRCDPISGHTALYWYRQSLGQGLEFLIYFQGNSAPDKSGLPSDRFSAERTGGSVSTLTIQRTQQEDSAVYLCASSLGLANEQYFGPGTRLTVT.

This clone showed up just a few times. This sequence joins TRBV18 and TRBJ2-7; no definite D call. There are 16 residues in the CDR3. The germline V and J ends were trimmed by 4 bases and 3 bases, with 19 bases remaining between them. CDR1 and CDR2 from the germline V gene are KGHSH and LQKENI. The CDR3 here is CASSRSGLTSVYEQYF. In nucleotides, the CDR3 is TGTGCCAGCTCACGGAGTGGTCTCACGAGCGTCTACGAGCAGTACTTC.

About this clone itself: The same CDR3 is also encoded by other DNA sequences in this sample. V gene TRBV19 combines with J gene TRBJ2-3; TRBD2 agrees at 8 bases. Germline CDR1 and CDR2: LNHDA and SQIVND (reference sequence). The V and J ends lost 4 bases and 1 base, in that order; junction bases with no gene match: 1. CDR3 length: 14 residues. The CDR3 reads CASSTGGGTDTQYF. As DNA, the CDR3 is TGTGCCAGTAGTACCGGGGGGGGCACAGATACGCAGTATTTT.

CDR3 loop: CASRYGTGSLSGANVLTF. The DNA for the CDR3 is TGTGCCAGCAGATATGGGACAGGCTCCCTCTCTGGGGCCAACGTCCTGACTTTC. V gene TRBV2 combines with J gene TRBJ2-6; 8 positions agree with TRBD1. Germline values: CDR1 SNHLY, CDR2 FYNNEI. The CDR3 totals 18 residues. Trimming removed 6 bases from V and 0 bases from J; junction bases left unmatched: 10. Variable domain in full (rest from reference TRBV2 and TRBJ2-6): EPEVTQTPSHQVTQMGQEVILRCVPISNHLYFYWYRQILGQKVEFLVSFYNNEISEKSEIFDDQFSVERPDGSNFTLKIRSTKLEDSAMYFCASRYGTGSLSGANVLTFGAGSRLTVL.

This chain uses TRBV14 with TRBJ1-5; TRBD1 matches 7 bases. This CDR3 spans 16 amino acids. V was pared by 4 bases and J by 6 bases, with 12 bases of the junction left unmatched. Germline loops: CDR1 SGHDN, CDR2 FVKESK. In nucleotides, the CDR3 is TGTGCCAGCAGCCCACAGAGGGGCAGGGGGTTTCAGCCCCAGCATTTT. It yields the protein CASSPQRGRGFQPQHF. The full variable domain, in which reference TRBV14 and TRBJ1-5 provide the parts outside the CDR3, is EAGVTQFPSHSVIEKGQTVTLRCDPISGHDNLYWYRRVMGKEIKFLLHFVKESKQDESGMPNNRFLAERTGGTYSTLKVQPAELEDSGVYFCASSPQRGRGFQPQHFGDGTRLSIL.

V gene TRBV28 combines with J gene TRBJ2-2; D possibly corresponds to TRBD2 (6 bases). The germline gives CDR1 MDHEN, CDR2 SYDVKM. V gave up 3 bases and J gave up 2 bases, with 13 bases separating them. The CDR3 runs to 16 residues. CDR3 protein: CASSFSAGRNTGELFF. For the CDR3, the DNA is TGTGCCAGCAGTTTTTCAGCGGGCCGAAACACCGGGGAGCTGTTTTTT.

V is TRBV27 and J is TRBJ1-2, with 7 bases aligning to TRBD1. The CDR3 contains 13 residues. The V segment lost 6 bases and the J segment 8 bases; nucleotides outside the gene matches: 9. The germline gives CDR1 MNHEY, CDR2 SMNVEV (reference sequence). The CDR3, as DNA: TGTGCCAGCAGGACCTTCGGGACAGACGGCTACACCTTC. This encodes CASRTFGTDGYTF.

This clone appeared once. This rearrangement joins TRBV28 to TRBJ1-4; D remains unclear. Germline V gene sequence: CDR1 MDHEN, CDR2 SYDVKM. This CDR3 comprises 11 residues. Trimming cost V 8 bases and J 7 bases, with 8 bases left between them. The CDR3 sequence is CASRSSEKLFF. DNA for the CDR3: TGTGCCAGCCGTTCCAGTGAAAAACTGTTTTTT.

V is TRBV6-5 and J is TRBJ1-1; TRBD1 is a possible D gene (5 bases). The germline gives CDR1 MNHEY, CDR2 SVGAGI. Between the trimmed V and J ends, which lost 10 bases and 0 bases, there was a span of 18 bases. The CDR3 has 15 amino acids. In DNA form, the CDR3 reads TGTGCCACCCGGGCCCCACCAGGGATGAACACTGAAGCTTTCTTT. Residues: CATRAPPGMNTEAFF.

The chain has TRBV27 and TRBJ1-4; D possibly corresponds to TRBD1 (5 bases). The ends were cut back, 6 bases at V and 8 bases at J, with 16 bases in the middle. The CDR3 spans 14 residues. In germline, CDR1 is MNHEY, CDR2 SMNVEV (reference sequence). CDR3 nucleotide sequence: TGTGCCAGCAGGACGGGCAAGGGGAACGAAAAACTGTTTTTT. This encodes CASRTGKGNEKLFF.

The chain has TRBV7-2 and TRBJ1-1, with D unresolved. Germline-derived CDR1 and CDR2 are SGHTA and FQGNSA. V shed 2 bases and J shed 0 bases, with 4 bases lying between them. CDR3 size: 13 residues. In DNA, the CDR3 is TGTGCCAGCAGCTTATCTATGAACACTGAAGCTTTCTTT. This translates into CASSLSMNTEAFF.